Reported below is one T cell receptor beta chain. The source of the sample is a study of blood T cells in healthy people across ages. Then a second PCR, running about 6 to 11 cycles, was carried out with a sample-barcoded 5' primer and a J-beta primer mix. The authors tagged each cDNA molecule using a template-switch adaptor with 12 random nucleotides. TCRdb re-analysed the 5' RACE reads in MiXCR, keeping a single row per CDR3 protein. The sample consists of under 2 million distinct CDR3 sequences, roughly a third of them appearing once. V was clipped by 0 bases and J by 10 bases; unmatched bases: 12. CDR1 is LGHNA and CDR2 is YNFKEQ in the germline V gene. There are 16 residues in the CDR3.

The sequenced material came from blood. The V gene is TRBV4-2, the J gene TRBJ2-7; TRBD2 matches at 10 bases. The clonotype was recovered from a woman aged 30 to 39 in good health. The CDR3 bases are TGTGCCAGCAGCCAAGATCAAGCGGGAGGGCCCAGGGCCCAGTACTTC. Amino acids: CASSQDQAGGPRAQYF.